What follows describes a single T cell receptor (beta chain). Sequencing relied on a cDNA template that was reverse transcribed from extracted RNA. Method: immunoSEQ multiplex PCR; TCRdb's copy keeps in-frame clones and lacks some. Altogether about 190,000 clones are present, around 65% being singletons, with the ten largest covering 4% to 5%. Noted treatment: oral pan-JAK inhibitor, 5-10 mg twice daily. Alopecia areata patients provided lesional scalp punch biopsies and peripheral blood, both collected for the study. V shed 9 bases and J shed 12 bases, with 18 bases lying between them. The V gene's germline CDR1 is LNHDA and CDR2 SQIVND (reference sequence). The CDR3 loop spans 13 amino acids. This sample is drawn from a study of CD8+ T cells in alopecia areata.

This specimen was CD4+ T cells sorted from blood, taken at week 4, from a patient treated with tofacitinib. The chain joins TRBV19 to TRBJ2-6; D gene unclear. The clonotype comes from a human donor with alopecia areata. CDR3 loop: CASNRDTLSVLTF. CDR3 DNA: TGTGCCAGCAACCGAGACACTCTTAGCGTCCTGACTTTC.